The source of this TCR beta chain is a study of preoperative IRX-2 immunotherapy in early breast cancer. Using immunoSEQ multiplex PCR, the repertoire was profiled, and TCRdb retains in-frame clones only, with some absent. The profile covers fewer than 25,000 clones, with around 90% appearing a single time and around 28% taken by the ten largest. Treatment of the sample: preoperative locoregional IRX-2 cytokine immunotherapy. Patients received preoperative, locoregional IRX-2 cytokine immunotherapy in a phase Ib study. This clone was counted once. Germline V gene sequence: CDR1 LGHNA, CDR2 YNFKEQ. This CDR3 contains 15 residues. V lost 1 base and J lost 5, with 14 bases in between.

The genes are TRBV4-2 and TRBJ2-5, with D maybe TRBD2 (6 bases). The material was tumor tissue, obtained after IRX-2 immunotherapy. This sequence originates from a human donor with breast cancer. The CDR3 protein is CASSQAGGVRETQYF. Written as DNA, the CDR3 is TGTGCCAGCAGCCAAGCCGGCGGGGTACGGGAGACCCAGTACTTC.